Below are 20 T cell receptor beta chains sequenced from a single sample in a study of blood T cell repertoires in COVID-19. Here immunoSEQ multiplex PCR was the method, and the copy in TCRdb shows in-frame clones only, minus some. Of 200,000 to 250,000 clones listed, 85% are singletons. The sample was PBMCs or T cells enriched from blood (not recorded which). These receptors all come from a woman aged 45-65 years with acute COVID-19.

V and J are TRBV6-5 and TRBJ1-2; 10 positions match TRBD1. Germline CDR1 and CDR2: MNHEY and SVGAGI. The CDR3 totals 15 residues. Trimming at V came to 2 bases and at J to 4 bases, leaving 4 bases not matched to a gene. CDR3 protein: CASSYQTGGGYGYTF. The CDR3, as DNA: TGTGCCAGCAGTTACCAGACAGGGGGCGGCTATGGCTACACCTTC.

This chain joins TRBV10-3 and TRBJ2-7; 7 bases line up with TRBD1. Germline CDR1 is ENHRY and CDR2 is SYGVKD. With 6 bases clipped from V and 2 bases from J, the junction kept 1 base outside the gene matches. The CDR3 has 12 residues. The CDR3: CAISQGAYEQYF. For the CDR3, the DNA is TGTGCCATCAGCCAGGGGGCCTACGAGCAGTACTTC.

The chain is built from TRBV9 and TRBJ2-2; TRBD2 is a possible D gene (5 bases). Trimming pared 4 bases from V and 0 bases from J, leaving 13 bases between. The CDR3 consists of 16 residues. Germline CDR1 reads SGDLS; CDR2 reads YYNGEE. The CDR3 spells CASSPRPGSNTGELFF. Written as DNA, the CDR3 is TGTGCCAGCAGCCCCCGGCCGGGGTCGAACACCGGGGAGCTGTTTTTT.

This chain connects TRBV7-6 to TRBJ2-5; 15 nucleotides align to TRBD2. The CDR3 is 17 amino acids. V trimming: 5 bases; J trimming: 4 bases; junction bases outside the gene matches: 8. Germline V gives CDR1 SGHVS, CDR2 FNYEAQ. For the CDR3, the DNA is TGTGCCAGCAGCCCAGGGACTAGCGGGGGGTATAGAGAGACCCAGTACTTC. Translated: CASSPGTSGGYRETQYF.

The DNA for the CDR3 is TGTGCCAGCAGGGGGGGGGCTAGCAATCAGCCCCAGCATTTT. Protein product: CASRGGASNQPQHF. The rearrangement joins TRBV25-1 to TRBJ1-5; D is perhaps TRBD1 (6 bases). The CDR3 has 14 amino acids. The germline V and J ends were trimmed by 6 bases and 0 bases, with 9 bases remaining between them. Per germline, CDR1 MGHDK and CDR2 SYGVNS.

The rearrangement uses TRBV30 and TRBJ1-1; D might be TRBD1 (6 bases). The germline V gene has CDR1 GTSNPN and CDR2 SVGIG (reference sequence). Trimming cost V 0 bases and J 6 bases, with 14 bases left between them. The CDR3 sequence is 14 residues long. The DNA of the CDR3 is TGTGCCTGGAGTGTACAGGGAAGAGGGGCTGAAGCTTTCTTT. Translation gives CAWSVQGRGAEAFF.

The chain carries TRBV19 and TRBJ2-2; D gene uncertain. V lost 7 bases, J lost 2 bases, and 11 bases lay in between. CDR3 length equals 14 residues. Germline V lookup: CDR1 LNHDA, CDR2 SQIVND (reference sequence). CDR3 sequence (DNA): TGTGCCAGTAAGGCACAGATTAACACCGGGGAGCTGTTTTTT. It translates to CASKAQINTGELFF. Full variable domain (remainder filled in from reference TRBV19 and TRBJ2-2): DGGITQSPKYLFRKEGQNVTLSCEQNLNHDAMYWYRQDPGQGLRLIYYSQIVNDFQKGDIAEGYSVSREKKESFPLTVTSAQKNPTAFYLCASKAQINTGELFFGEGSRLTVL.

The chain has TRBV2 and TRBJ2-2; 13 bases match TRBD2. Per the germline V gene, CDR1 is SNHLY and CDR2 is FYNNEI. Trimming at V came to 5 bases and at J to 5 bases, leaving 5 bases not matched to a gene. The CDR3 consists of 16 residues. Here the CDR3 reads CASSPRLAGGTGELFF. In DNA, the CDR3 is TGTGCCAGCAGTCCTAGACTAGCGGGGGGAACCGGGGAGCTGTTTTTT.

V usage is TRBV6-1 and J usage is TRBJ2-5; 7 bases agree with TRBD2. CDR1 and CDR2 (germline): MNHNS, SASEGT. The J segment lost 6 bases and the V segment lost 0 bases, leaving 7 bases of the junction unmatched. The length of the CDR3 is 15 residues. CDR3 sequence: CASSEAGGVIKTQYF. CDR3 DNA sequence: TGTGCCAGCAGTGAAGCGGGGGGGGTTATCAAGACCCAGTACTTC.

CDR3 sequence reads: CASSLDPRGVEYGYTF. CDR3 bases: TGTGCCAGCAGCTTAGATCCCCGGGGGGTGGAGTATGGCTACACCTTC. This sequence joins TRBV11-2 and TRBJ1-2; a weak D match, TRBD1 (5 bases). V was clipped by 0 bases and J by 5 bases, with 16 bases between them. The germline V gene encodes CDR1 SGHAT and CDR2 FQNNGV. The CDR3 runs 16 residues.

This rearrangement joins TRBV19 to TRBJ1-2, with D hard to call. The CDR3 has 13 residues. V lost 2 bases and J lost 6, with 10 bases in between. CDR1 LNHDA and CDR2 SQIVND come from the germline V gene (reference sequence). Here the CDR3 DNA reads TGTGCCAGTAGTATATCCAGGCCTGATGGCTACACCTTC. This codes for CASSISRPDGYTF. Filled out from reference TRBV19 and TRBJ1-2, the complete variable domain reads DGGITQSPKYLFRKEGQNVTLSCEQNLNHDAMYWYRQDPGQGLRLIYYSQIVNDFQKGDIAEGYSVSREKKESFPLTVTSAQKNPTAFYLCASSISRPDGYTFGSGTRLTVV.

V is TRBV4-3 and J is TRBJ1-2; tentative D call: TRBD1 (5 bases). Germline CDR1 is LGHNA and CDR2 is YSLEER. This CDR3 is built from 16 residues. V was trimmed by 4 bases and J by 3 bases, leaving 18 bases between them. Here the CDR3 reads CASSPTGGGTHYGYTF. The CDR3 coding sequence is TGCGCCAGCAGCCCGACCGGGGGAGGGACTCACTATGGCTACACCTTC.

In regard to this clone: The same CDR3 arises from other DNA sequences in this sample as well. J is TRBJ2-1 and V is TRBV2, with TRBD2 matching over 14 bases. CDR1 and CDR2 (germline): SNHLY, FYNNEI. This CDR3 has 16 amino acids. Trimming at V came to 1 base and at J to 7 bases, leaving 3 bases not matched to a gene. As DNA, the CDR3 is TGTGCCAGCAGTGAAGGACTAGCGGGGGGGCTGAATGAGCAGTTCTTC. Amino acids: CASSEGLAGGLNEQFF. The full variable domain, completed using reference TRBV2 and TRBJ2-1, is EPEVTQTPSHQVTQMGQEVILRCVPISNHLYFYWYRQILGQKVEFLVSFYNNEISEKSEIFDDQFSVERPDGSNFTLKIRSTKLEDSAMYFCASSEGLAGGLNEQFFGPGTRLTVL.

This rearrangement joins TRBV11-2 to TRBJ2-7; D is uncertain. Germline lookup yields CDR1 SGHAT and CDR2 FQNNGV. The CDR3 runs 13 residues. Trimming pared 1 base from V and 3 bases from J, leaving 7 bases between. The CDR3 sequence: CASSLGHYYEQYF. DNA for the CDR3: TGTGCCAGCAGCTTAGGCCACTACTACGAGCAGTACTTC.

This clone was observed a handful of times. This chain connects TRBV5-5 to TRBJ1-2; unclear D gene. With 2 bases removed from V and 0 bases from J, the gap between germline ends came to 8 bases. In germline, CDR1 is SGHKS, CDR2 YYEKEE (reference sequence). CDR3 length: 14 amino acids. The CDR3 bases are TGTGCCAGCAGCTTCGGCGGGACTAACTATGGCTACACCTTC. Amino acid sequence: CASSFGGTNYGYTF.

The chain is built from TRBV6-4 and TRBJ2-1; D gene ambiguous. Germline CDR1 is MRHNA and CDR2 is SNTAGT. V was pared by 0 bases and J by 15 bases, with 15 bases between. This CDR3 contains 13 residues. The CDR3 region has the DNA TGTGCCAGCAGTGACTCGATGGCGAGGTCGGTGTTCTTC. Amino acids: CASSDSMARSVFF.

The chain recombines TRBV7-9 with TRBJ2-3; D may be TRBD1 (6 bases). Germline V gene data show CDR1 as SEHNR and CDR2 as FQNEAQ (reference sequence). V lost 0 bases to trimming and J lost 3 bases, with 13 bases between them. This CDR3 spans 16 amino acids. CDR3 nucleotide sequence: TGTGCCAGCAGCTTAGCGGGGGCCCCCCCAACAGATACGCAGTATTTT. Its translation is CASSLAGAPPTDTQYF.

The J gene is TRBJ1-6, the V gene TRBV10-3; D gene ambiguous. Between the trimmed V and J ends, which lost 8 bases and 7 bases, there was a span of 9 bases. CDR3 length: 12 residues. Germline CDR1 ENHRY, CDR2 SYGVKD. This chain's CDR3 is CAIEDMNSPLHF. The CDR3 DNA is TGTGCCATCGAGGATATGAATTCACCCCTCCACTTT.

The sample holds a few counts of this clone. The rearrangement links TRBV7-8 to TRBJ1-2; D is possibly TRBD1 (6 bases). The CDR3 covers 15 residues. Germline CDR1 SGHVS, CDR2 FQNEAQ. V was pared by 3 bases and J by 7 bases, with 18 bases between. In DNA form, the CDR3 reads TGTGCCAGCAGCTTTTCAGGGGCGGTCCAGGGTGGCTACACCTTC. It encodes CASSFSGAVQGGYTF.

The V call is TRBV18, the J call TRBJ1-1; 7 bases line up with TRBD1. The germline V gene has CDR1 KGHSH and CDR2 LQKENI. The ends lost 2 bases at V and 4 bases at J; junction bases unmatched: 4. This CDR3 has 14 amino acids. CDR3 residues: CASSPGDSITEAFF. Written as DNA, the CDR3 is TGTGCCAGCTCACCAGGGGACAGCATCACTGAAGCTTTCTTT.